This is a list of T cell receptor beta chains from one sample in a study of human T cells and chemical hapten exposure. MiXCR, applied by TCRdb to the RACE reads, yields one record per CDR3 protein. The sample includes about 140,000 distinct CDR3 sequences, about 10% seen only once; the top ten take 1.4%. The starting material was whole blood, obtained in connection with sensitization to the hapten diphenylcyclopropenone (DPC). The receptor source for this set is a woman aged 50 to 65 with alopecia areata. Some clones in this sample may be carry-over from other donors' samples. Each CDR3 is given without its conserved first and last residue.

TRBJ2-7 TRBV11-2 ASSLDHGKSYEQY
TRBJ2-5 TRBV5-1 ASSWGQRETQY
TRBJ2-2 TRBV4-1 ASSQDAQGYTGELF
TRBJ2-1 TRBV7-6 ASTPRLAGGARDNEQF
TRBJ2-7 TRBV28 ASSPGTARGEQY
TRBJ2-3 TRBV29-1 SAATSGSTDTQY
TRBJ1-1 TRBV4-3 ASSQDSRRWNTEAF
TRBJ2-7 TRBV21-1 ASILAGVVDEQY
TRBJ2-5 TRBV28 ASSPAPRTGRGETQY
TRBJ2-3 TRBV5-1 ASSLDGVSTDTQY
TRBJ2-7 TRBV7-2 ASSFGAYEQY